Each of the 32 T cell receptor beta chains below was sequenced from the same sample in a study of technical replicates of blood from a few donors (dated by TCRdb to about 2017). Receptor libraries were prepared by the immunoSEQ multiplex PCR assay. TCRdb obtained this table from immuneACCESS and retained in-frame rearrangements with V and J assigned. These tables miss some clones; where compared with another copy, unresolved V genes account for less than half of the shortfall, and the remainder is unexplained. For this sample there are roughly 80,000 clones; 85% to 95% appear just once. The ten largest clones capture roughly 0.25% of the sample. The sample taken for sequencing was T cells isolated from PBMCs. The receptors were sampled from a human donor in good health.

V is TRBV7-8 and J is TRBJ2-3; 10 nucleotides line up with TRBD2. Trimming at V came to 6 bases and at J to 5 bases, leaving 8 bases not matched to a gene. The CDR3 covers 15 residues. Germline V gene lookup returns CDR1 SGHVS and CDR2 FQNEAQ. The CDR3 spells CASRDTSGAKDTQYF. The CDR3 DNA reads as TGTGCCAGCAGGGACACTAGCGGGGCAAAAGATACGCAGTATTTT.

The CDR3 nucleotides are TGTGCCAGCAGTCTACTAGCGGGGGGAACGGGGTCCTACGAGCAGTACTTC. It yields the protein CASSLLAGGTGSYEQYF. The chain joins TRBV28 to TRBJ2-7, with TRBD2 matching over 12 bases. CDR1 and CDR2 from the germline V gene are MDHEN and SYDVKM. Trimming took 5 bases from V and 1 from J; bases not matched to a gene: 9. This CDR3 is built from 17 residues.

The CDR3 here is CASSKSTGLAFF. The CDR3 region has the DNA TGTGCCAGCAGCAAATCGACAGGGTTGGCTTTCTTT. The rearrangement links TRBV6-5 to TRBJ1-1; TRBD1 aligns across 7 bases. With 6 bases clipped from V and 11 bases from J, the junction kept 9 bases outside the gene matches. Germline V gene lookup returns CDR1 MNHEY and CDR2 SVGAGI. This CDR3 is built from 12 residues.

The chain couples TRBV19 to TRBJ2-1; D may be TRBD1 (5 bases). Per the germline V gene, CDR1 is LNHDA and CDR2 is SQIVND (reference sequence). V gave up 8 bases and J gave up 4 bases, with 15 bases separating them. CDR3 length: 14 residues. The CDR3 protein is CASEKGLWYNEQFF. CDR3 bases: TGTGCCAGTGAGAAGGGGCTTTGGTACAATGAGCAGTTCTTC.

The V and J genes are TRBV15 and TRBJ1-2, with 7 bases lining up with TRBD1. The CDR3 loop spans 15 amino acids. Looked up from germline, CDR1 is LNHNV and CDR2 is YYDKDF (reference sequence). The V and J ends lost 1 base and 6 bases, in that order; junction bases with no gene match: 8. CDR3 bases: TGTGCCACCAGCAGAGTGTTGACAGGGACTGATGGCTACACCTTC. Its translation: CATSRVLTGTDGYTF.

The genes are TRBV7-9 and TRBJ2-1, with D possibly matching TRBD2 (5 bases). The ends were cut back, 2 bases at V and 9 bases at J, with 17 bases in the middle. Germline CDR1 is SEHNR and CDR2 is FQNEAQ (reference sequence). This CDR3 spans 15 amino acids. The CDR3 sequence is CASSLFRFRRLEQFF. CDR3 sequence (DNA): TGTGCCAGCAGCTTATTCCGTTTTCGGAGGCTTGAGCAGTTCTTC.

The V call is TRBV28, the J call TRBJ2-7; tentative D call: TRBD2 (6 bases). Per germline, CDR1 MDHEN and CDR2 SYDVKM. The CDR3 length is 15 residues. Trimming stripped 2 bases from V and 5 bases from J, with 16 bases between. Here the CDR3 reads CASSLGPTSLNEQYF. In nucleotides, the CDR3 is TGTGCCAGCAGTTTAGGCCCGACTAGTCTTAACGAGCAGTACTTC.

The chain couples TRBV7-9 to TRBJ2-7, with 10 bases matching TRBD1. Losses at the gene ends were 5 bases for V and 3 bases for J; bases not matched to a gene: 7. Germline values: CDR1 SEHNR, CDR2 FQNEAQ (reference sequence). The length of the CDR3 is 15 residues. The CDR3 sequence is CASSDAGTGDYEQYF. Written as DNA, the CDR3 is TGTGCCAGCAGCGATGCCGGGACAGGGGACTACGAGCAGTACTTC. Drawing the rest from reference TRBV7-9 and TRBJ2-7, the complete variable domain is DTGVSQNPRHKITKRGQNVTFRCDPISEHNRLYWYRQTLGQGPEFLTYFQNEAQLEKSRLLSDRFSAERPKGSFSTLEIQRTEQGDSAMYLCASSDAGTGDYEQYFGPGTRLTVT.

The genes are TRBV2 and TRBJ2-5, with 8 bases that match TRBD1. CDR1 is SNHLY, CDR2 FYNNEI, per germline. With V trimmed by 0 bases and J by 1 base, 1 base remained unmatched. The CDR3 is 15 residues long. CDR3: CASSEADRAQETQYF. As DNA, the CDR3 is TGTGCCAGCAGTGAAGCGGACAGGGCCCAAGAGACCCAGTACTTC.

The chain employs TRBV5-1 and TRBJ2-1; 8 nucleotides agree with TRBD2. V was pared by 4 bases and J by 3 bases, with 15 bases of the junction left unmatched. CDR3 length: 18 amino acids. Germline CDR1 is SGHRS and CDR2 is YFSETQ. This CDR3 is CASSSDLLGSGSYNEQFF. For the CDR3, the DNA is TGCGCCAGCAGCAGTGATTTGTTGGGAAGCGGGAGCTACAATGAGCAGTTCTTC.

This clone has a single count. The gene calls are TRBV4-2 and TRBJ2-5, with D possibly matching TRBD2 (6 bases). With 0 bases removed from V and 5 bases from J, the gap between germline ends came to 10 bases. The CDR3 is 14 residues long. Germline loops: CDR1 LGHNA, CDR2 YNFKEQ. CDR3 in amino acids: CASSQEPGDETQYF. The CDR3 DNA sequence: TGTGCCAGCAGCCAAGAACCGGGAGACGAGACCCAGTACTTC.

This chain links TRBV7-6 with TRBJ2-1; 11 nucleotides line up with TRBD2. The length of the CDR3 is 15 residues. Germline lookup yields CDR1 SGHVS and CDR2 FNYEAQ. The V segment lost 3 bases and the J segment 10 bases; nucleotides outside the gene matches: 8. The chain's CDR3 is CASSLVASGGLEQFF. DNA for the CDR3: TGTGCCAGCAGCTTGGTGGCTAGCGGGGGGCTCGAGCAGTTCTTC.

This clone occurred a few times. The chain uses TRBV11-2 and TRBJ1-3; D remains unclear. CDR3 size: 16 residues. Germline V CDR1 and CDR2: SGHAT, FQNNGV. Trimming pared 5 bases from V and 4 bases from J, leaving 18 bases between. CDR3 nucleotide sequence: TGTGCCAGCAGCCTCTCCACAATACTAGACGGAAACACCATATATTTT. Translated, it gives CASSLSTILDGNTIYF.

The rearrangement uses TRBV13 and TRBJ2-7, with 10 bases lining up with TRBD2. The length of the CDR3 is 17 residues. J gave up 0 bases and V 6 bases, and 11 bases lay outside the gene matches. Germline V CDR1 and CDR2: PRHDT, FYEKMQ (reference sequence). The CDR3 sequence is CASSPNPGTSDSYEQYF. The CDR3 DNA is TGTGCCAGCAGTCCTAACCCCGGGACTAGCGACTCCTACGAGCAGTACTTC.

V and J are TRBV4-1 and TRBJ2-7; D possibly corresponds to TRBD2 (6 bases). CDR1 MGHRA and CDR2 YSYEKL come from the germline V gene. The ends were cut back, 2 bases at V and 5 bases at J, with 13 bases in the middle. This CDR3 is 14 amino acids long. The CDR3 bases are TGCGCCAGCAGCCAATTAACAGGAGGGGACGAGCAGTACTTC. It specifies CASSQLTGGDEQYF.

The V gene is TRBV30, the J gene TRBJ1-6; D not resolved. The CDR3 totals 14 residues. Germline CDR1 is GTSNPN and CDR2 is SVGIG (reference sequence). Trimming removed 0 bases from V and 6 bases from J, with 9 bases in between. CDR3 loop: CAWSVVRLNSPLHF. The CDR3 DNA reads as TGTGCCTGGAGTGTAGTGCGTCTTAATTCACCCCTCCACTTT.

This sequence joins TRBV4-1 and TRBJ1-1; D uncertain. CDR3 length: 15 residues. Trimming stripped 4 bases from V and 3 bases from J, with 15 bases between. Per germline, CDR1 MGHRA and CDR2 YSYEKL. The CDR3 DNA reads as TGCGCCAGCAGCCCTTTGACCGGGTTGCACACTGAAGCTTTCTTT. It translates to CASSPLTGLHTEAFF.

V usage is TRBV7-6 and J usage is TRBJ1-2; D is unresolved. V lost 7 bases, J lost 4 bases, and 16 bases lay in between. From germline, CDR1 is SGHVS and CDR2 FNYEAQ. The CDR3 is 14 residues long. CDR3: CASTCRSASYGYTF. The CDR3 DNA reads as TGTGCCAGCACCTGCCGGTCAGCTAGCTATGGCTACACCTTC.

CDR3 protein: CASSQVRGAGETQYF. In DNA, the CDR3 is TGCGCCAGCAGCCAAGTACGCGGGGCGGGAGAGACCCAGTACTTC. The chain has TRBV4-1 and TRBJ2-5, with D possibly TRBD2 on 6 matching bases. Germline V gene data show CDR1 as MGHRA and CDR2 as YSYEKL. The CDR3 has 15 amino acids. V dropped 1 base and J dropped 4 bases, with 13 bases sitting between them.

The chain is built from TRBV11-3 and TRBJ2-5; 8 bases are shared with TRBD1. The CDR3 is made up of 13 amino acids. Germline V CDR1 and CDR2: SGHNT, YENEEA. Trimming cost V 6 bases and J 3 bases; bases outside gene matches: 3. As DNA, the CDR3 is TGTGCCAGCAGAGCAGGGGGCAAAGAGACCCAGTACTTC. Translating it yields CASRAGGKETQYF.

The rearrangement joins TRBV6-5 to TRBJ1-2; unclear D gene. CDR1 and CDR2 (germline): MNHEY, SVGAGI. The CDR3 sequence is 13 residues long. Trimming removed 2 bases at V and 6 bases at J, with 10 bases between. CDR3 sequence: CASSYEGVDGYTF. The CDR3, as DNA: TGTGCCAGCAGTTACGAGGGTGTGGATGGCTACACCTTC.

This sequence joins TRBV6-5 and TRBJ2-2, with 9 bases identical to TRBD1. Trimming at V came to 0 bases and at J to 6 bases, leaving 5 bases not matched to a gene. The CDR3 length is 16 residues. Germline V gene lookup returns CDR1 MNHEY and CDR2 SVGAGI. CDR3 bases: TGTGCCAGCAGTTACTCGGGACAGGGTTGGTCCGGGGAGCTGTTTTTT. Protein sequence: CASSYSGQGWSGELFF.

This clone was recorded only once. The rearrangement links TRBV29-1 to TRBJ1-4, with D possibly TRBD1 on 5 matching bases. Per germline, CDR1 SQVTM and CDR2 ANQGSEA. Trimming took 3 bases from V and 4 from J, leaving 21 bases between them. This CDR3 has 17 amino acids. CDR3 sequence (DNA): TGCAGCGTTGAGTTTATAGGGCTCCCCGGGGGTAATGAAAAACTGTTTTTT. It encodes CSVEFIGLPGGNEKLFF.

V and J are TRBV5-6 and TRBJ2-1; 7 nucleotides line up with TRBD2. Germline CDR1 reads SGHDT; CDR2 reads YYEEEE. The junction had 10 bases not matched to a gene; V was cut back by 6 bases and J by 10 bases. There are 13 residues in the CDR3. The DNA for the CDR3 is TGTGCCAGCACAACCTCTCGGGGGGTAGAGCAGTTCTTC. It encodes CASTTSRGVEQFF.

This clone was counted a single time. The chain couples TRBV6-1 to TRBJ2-7, with D maybe TRBD1 (6 bases). Germline V gene sequence: CDR1 MNHNS, CDR2 SASEGT. Deletions cut 4 bases from V and 1 base from J, with 11 bases between. The CDR3 sequence is 14 residues long. In nucleotides, the CDR3 is TGTGCCAGCAGTGCGACAGGCCTTTCCTACGAGCAGTACTTC. The encoded protein is CASSATGLSYEQYF.

The chain joins TRBV7-6 to TRBJ1-3, with a possible D match to TRBD1 (5 bases). This CDR3 comprises 15 residues. CDR1 is SGHVS, CDR2 FNYEAQ, per germline. V lost 5 bases and J 1 base, leaving 12 bases between the germline ends. CDR3 sequence: CASSRSAGSGNTIYF. In DNA, the CDR3 is TGTGCCAGCAGCCGATCGGCAGGGTCTGGAAACACCATATATTTT.

The chain uses TRBV29-1 and TRBJ2-3, with D unresolved. Trimming took 0 bases from V and 2 from J, leaving 6 bases between them. The CDR3 has 13 amino acids. Germline CDR1 is SQVTM and CDR2 is ANQGSEA. CDR3 amino acids: CSVEDKNTDTQYF. CDR3 DNA: TGCAGCGTTGAAGACAAAAACACAGATACGCAGTATTTT.

The genes are TRBV6-6 and TRBJ2-3; D uncertain. Trimming cost V 2 bases and J 5 bases, with 5 bases left between them. The CDR3 is 12 amino acids. Per the germline V gene, CDR1 is MNHNY and CDR2 is SVGAGI (reference sequence). The CDR3 protein is CASSYRQDTQYF. CDR3 coding DNA: TGTGCCAGCAGTTACAGACAAGATACGCAGTATTTT.

The chain recombines TRBV5-6 with TRBJ2-5; TRBD2 aligns across 9 bases. There are 17 residues in the CDR3. After removal of 6 bases from V and 4 bases from J, the junction contained 16 bases not matched to a gene. Germline-derived CDR1 and CDR2 are SGHDT and YYEEEE. The DNA for the CDR3 is TGTGCCAGCACCAAGCGGGGGGCAATGATAGTTATAGAGACCCAGTACTTC. It codes for CASTKRGAMIVIETQYF.

This clone was recorded at least ten times. The chain recombines TRBV19 with TRBJ1-5; D ambiguous. The CDR3 consists of 14 residues. Trimming removed 3 bases at V and 6 bases at J, with 12 bases between. Germline V gene lookup returns CDR1 LNHDA and CDR2 SQIVND (reference sequence). CDR3 in amino acids: CASSMGSLSQPQHF. The CDR3 DNA reads TGTGCCAGTAGTATGGGCTCTCTGAGTCAGCCCCAGCATTTT. Complete variable domain (other parts from reference TRBV19 and TRBJ1-5): DGGITQSPKYLFRKEGQNVTLSCEQNLNHDAMYWYRQDPGQGLRLIYYSQIVNDFQKGDIAEGYSVSREKKESFPLTVTSAQKNPTAFYLCASSMGSLSQPQHFGDGTRLSIL.

The chain couples TRBV13 to TRBJ1-2, with unresolved D. The CDR3 totals 15 residues. Looked up from germline, CDR1 is PRHDT and CDR2 is FYEKMQ (reference sequence). V lost 3 bases to trimming and J lost 2 bases, with 13 bases between them. In DNA form, the CDR3 reads TGTGCCAGCAGCTTGTTTGGCAGTAAGAACTATGGCTACACCTTC. This codes for CASSLFGSKNYGYTF.

CDR3 region: CASSLERGGAGELFF. In nucleotides, the CDR3 is TGTGCCAGCAGTTTAGAGCGGGGGGGCGCCGGGGAGCTGTTTTTT. The J gene is TRBJ2-2, the V gene TRBV6-5; 10 nucleotides match TRBD2. Germline V gene sequence: CDR1 MNHEY, CDR2 SVGAGI. V lost 4 bases to trimming and J lost 6 bases; unmatched junction nucleotides: 5. CDR3 length: 15 amino acids.